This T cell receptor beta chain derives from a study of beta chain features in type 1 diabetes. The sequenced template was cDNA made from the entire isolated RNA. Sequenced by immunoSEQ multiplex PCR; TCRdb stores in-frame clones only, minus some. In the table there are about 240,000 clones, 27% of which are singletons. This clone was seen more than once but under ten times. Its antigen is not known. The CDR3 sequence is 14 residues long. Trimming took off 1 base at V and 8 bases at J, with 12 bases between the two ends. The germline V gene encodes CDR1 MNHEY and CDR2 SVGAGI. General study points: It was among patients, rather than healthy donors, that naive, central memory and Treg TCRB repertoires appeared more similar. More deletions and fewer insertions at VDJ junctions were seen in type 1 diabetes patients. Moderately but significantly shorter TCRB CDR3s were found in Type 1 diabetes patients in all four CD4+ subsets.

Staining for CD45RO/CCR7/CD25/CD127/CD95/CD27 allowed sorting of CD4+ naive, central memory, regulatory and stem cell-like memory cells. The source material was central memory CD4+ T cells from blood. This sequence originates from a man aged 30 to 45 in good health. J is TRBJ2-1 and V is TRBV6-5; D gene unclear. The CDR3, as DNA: TGTGCCAGCAGTTACTATAAGGGTTTCCATGAGCAGTTCTTC. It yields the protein CASSYYKGFHEQFF.